What follows are 23 T cell receptor beta chains derived from one specimen sequenced in a study of shared clonotypes between healthy human individuals. Clones were read by immunoSEQ multiplex PCR, and TCRdb kept only the in-frame ones, dropping some. The top ten hold about 0.41% of the sample, which has roughly 2,300,000 clones, roughly 90% seen once. The specimen sequenced was naive CD4+ T cells from PBMCs. Subset denoted: CD45RA+ positively selected. All receptors come from a man aged 18 to 30 in good health. Some clones in this sample may be carry-over from other donors' samples.

A single count supports this clone. V and J are TRBV19 and TRBJ2-7; no reliable D call. The CDR3 runs to 13 residues. Germline V gene sequence: CDR1 LNHDA, CDR2 SQIVND (reference sequence). The V end was cut by 9 bases, the J end by 3 bases, with 15 bases between. CDR3: CASSARVGYEQYF. CDR3 coding DNA: TGTGCCAGCAGTGCCCGGGTGGGCTACGAGCAGTACTTC.

In nucleotides, the CDR3 is TGTGCCAGCAGCGTTGACGTCACGGGTGAGCAGTTCTTC. Its translation: CASSVDVTGEQFF. The rearrangement uses TRBV9 and TRBJ2-1; D not resolved. Trimming took 2 bases from V and 9 from J, leaving 12 bases between them. The CDR3 loop spans 13 amino acids. Germline V gene lookup returns CDR1 SGDLS and CDR2 YYNGEE.

CDR3 in amino acids: CASKGRVSSGANVLTF. Here the CDR3 DNA reads TGTGCCAGCAAGGGGAGGGTGAGCTCTGGGGCCAACGTCCTGACTTTC. The gene calls are TRBV28 and TRBJ2-6; 7 nucleotides match TRBD2. J was trimmed by 0 bases and V by 7 bases; bases with no gene match: 6. CDR1 and CDR2 from the germline V gene are MDHEN and SYDVKM. CDR3 length: 16 residues. Combining the CDR3 with reference TRBV28 and TRBJ2-6 gives the whole variable domain DVKVTQSSRYLVKRTGEKVFLECVQDMDHENMFWYRQDPGLGLRLIYFSYDVKMKEKGDIPEGYSVSREKKERFSLILESASTNQTSMYLCASKGRVSSGANVLTFGAGSRLTVL.

This sequence joins TRBV5-1 and TRBJ2-7; D call uncertain. Germline assignment: CDR1 SGHRS and CDR2 YFSETQ. Trimming shortened V by 5 bases and J by 0 bases, and 3 bases separated the two germline ends. The CDR3 has 11 amino acids. The CDR3 DNA is TGCGCCAGCAGAAGCTCCTACGAGCAGTACTTC. Protein: CASRSSYEQYF.

In nucleotides, the CDR3 is TGTGCCAGTAGTGTACAGGGACCGTCAGAGACCCAGTACTTC. Encoded protein: CASSVQGPSETQYF. The chain uses TRBV19 and TRBJ2-5; perhaps TRBD1 as D (6 bases). V lost 5 bases and J lost 4, with 14 bases in between. The CDR3 is 14 amino acids. Germline-derived CDR1 and CDR2 are LNHDA and SQIVND (reference sequence).

The V and J genes are TRBV7-9 and TRBJ2-1; 12 bases agree with TRBD2. J gave up 14 bases and V 1 base, and 9 bases lay outside the gene matches. The CDR3 covers 15 residues. Germline V gene lookup returns CDR1 SEHNR and CDR2 FQNEAQ (reference sequence). This chain's CDR3 is CASSLGRGLAGGKFF. In nucleotides, the CDR3 is TGTGCCAGCAGCTTAGGTCGGGGACTAGCGGGTGGAAAGTTCTTC.

V gene TRBV5-1 combines with J gene TRBJ2-1; the D is unclear. The V end was cut by 7 bases, the J end by 1 base, with 12 bases between. Germline V CDR1 and CDR2: SGHRS, YFSETQ. The CDR3 runs to 14 residues. The CDR3 here is CASRILESYNEQFF. In nucleotides, the CDR3 is TGCGCCAGCCGCATACTTGAATCCTACAATGAGCAGTTCTTC. Full variable domain (missing parts from reference TRBV5-1 and TRBJ2-1): KAGVTQTPRYLIKTRGQQVTLSCSPISGHRSVSWYQQTPGQGLQFLFEYFSETQRNKGNFPGRFSGRQFSNSRSEMNVSTLELGDSALYLCASRILESYNEQFFGPGTRLTVL.

This chain uses TRBV11-2 with TRBJ2-6; D call uncertain. The CDR3 is 17 amino acids. V dropped 2 bases and J dropped 1 base, with 12 bases sitting between them. Germline V gene lookup returns CDR1 SGHAT and CDR2 FQNNGV. The CDR3 nucleotides are TGTGCCAGCAGCTTACTATCGCGAGAATCTGGGGCCAACGTCCTGACTTTC. This sequence encodes CASSLLSRESGANVLTF.

The V gene is TRBV15, the J gene TRBJ2-5; 8 bases fit TRBD2. After removal of 0 bases from V and 6 bases from J, the junction contained 3 bases not matched to a gene. Germline values: CDR1 LNHNV, CDR2 YYDKDF (reference sequence). This CDR3 region has 14 residues. The CDR3: CATSRDTGGQTQYF. The CDR3 DNA sequence: TGTGCCACCAGCAGAGATACGGGAGGGCAGACCCAGTACTTC.

The chain couples TRBV6-5 to TRBJ1-2, with D possibly matching TRBD1 (5 bases). In germline, CDR1 is MNHEY, CDR2 SVGAGI. The CDR3 contains 13 residues. Between the trimmed V and J ends, which lost 5 bases and 7 bases, there was a span of 14 bases. In DNA, the CDR3 is TGTGCCAGCAGTCCCGGGACCCATGGTGGCTACACCTTC. Translated: CASSPGTHGGYTF.

As for this clone: The junction departs from germline at one end; a sequencing error may be responsible. The rearrangement links TRBV5-1 to TRBJ2-6; the D is unclear. This CDR3 region has 13 residues. Germline assignment: CDR1 SGHRS and CDR2 YFSETQ. The chain's CDR3 is CASSLDGSNVLTF. Here the CDR3 DNA reads TGCGCCAGCAGCTTAGATGGGTCCAACGTCCTGACTTTC. The full variable domain, its missing parts supplied by reference TRBV5-1 and TRBJ2-6, is KAGVTQTPRYLIKTRGQQVTLSCSPISGHRSVSWYQQTPGQGLQFLFEYFSETQRNKGNFPGRFSGRQFSNSRSEMNVSTLELGDSALYLCASSLDGSNVLTFGAGSRLTVL.

The chain carries TRBV11-2 and TRBJ1-1; TRBD1 agrees at 9 bases. This CDR3 contains 15 residues. Germline trimming cut 7 bases from V and 5 bases from J; bases unmatched to any gene: 11. Germline V lookup: CDR1 SGHAT, CDR2 FQNNGV. The CDR3 DNA reads as TGTGCCAGCATCCACAACAGGGGGCGTCGGACTGAAGCTTTCTTT. Protein product: CASIHNRGRRTEAFF.

The chain has TRBV11-3 and TRBJ2-6; 7 bases fit TRBD2. Germline-derived CDR1 and CDR2 are SGHNT and YENEEA. V gave up 5 bases and J gave up 0 bases; unmatched junction bases: 7. This CDR3 is 17 amino acids long. CDR3 coding DNA: TGTGCCAGCAGCCCCCGCGGGGGAGGCTCTGGGGCCAACGTCCTGACTTTC. This sequence encodes CASSPRGGGSGANVLTF.

This sequence joins TRBV7-6 and TRBJ1-5, with a weak D call TRBD1 (6 bases). Germline V gene data show CDR1 as SGHVS and CDR2 as FNYEAQ. The CDR3 covers 16 residues. Trimming stripped 5 bases from V and 2 bases from J, with 16 bases between. CDR3 coding DNA: TGTGCCAGCAGCCCAGGGGTGCTACGGGGCAATCAGCCCCAGCATTTT. Translated, it gives CASSPGVLRGNQPQHF.

The chain couples TRBV6-5 to TRBJ1-1; D is unclear. Germline CDR1 is MNHEY and CDR2 is SVGAGI. Trimming took 5 bases from V and 5 from J, leaving 18 bases between them. The CDR3 is 15 amino acids. CDR3 amino acids: CASSGLSVRRTEAFF. The CDR3 bases are TGTGCCAGCAGTGGACTCAGCGTACGTAGGACTGAAGCTTTCTTT.

The chain links TRBV29-1 to TRBJ2-7; 7 bases match TRBD2. The ends lost 7 bases at V and 3 bases at J; junction bases unmatched: 12. The CDR3 is made up of 14 amino acids. Per germline, CDR1 SQVTM and CDR2 ANQGSEA. CDR3 DNA: TGCAGCGCACGCCTGGGGGGGTCAGGCTACGAGCAGTACTTC. Its protein product is CSARLGGSGYEQYF.

As for this clone: Other nucleotide sequences from this sample produce the same CDR3. The chain carries TRBV30 and TRBJ2-5, with a possible D match to TRBD2 (6 bases). The CDR3 is 13 amino acids. Germline CDR1 and CDR2: GTSNPN and SVGIG (reference sequence). The germline V and J ends were trimmed by 0 bases and 4 bases, with 9 bases remaining between them. As DNA, the CDR3 is TGTGCCTGGAGTGTAGGAGGGTCAGAGACCCAGTACTTC. Protein product: CAWSVGGSETQYF.

With regard to this clone: Other DNA variants within this sample encode the same CDR3. V gene TRBV7-9 combines with J gene TRBJ1-2; D perhaps matches TRBD1 (6 bases). Germline lookup yields CDR1 SEHNR and CDR2 FQNEAQ (reference sequence). This CDR3 spans 12 amino acids. V was shortened by 4 bases and J by 8 bases, with 11 bases between the two germline ends. CDR3 sequence: CASSWGARGYTF. The CDR3 DNA sequence: TGTGCCAGCAGCTGGGGGGCGCGAGGCTACACCTTC.

V is TRBV5-4 and J is TRBJ1-1; D is ambiguous. This CDR3 is 14 amino acids long. Germline V gives CDR1 SGHNT, CDR2 YYREEE (reference sequence). Trimming took off 4 bases at V and 2 bases at J, with 12 bases between the two ends. DNA of the CDR3: TGTGCCAGCAGCCCGGGTCTGGCCAACACTGAAGCTTTCTTT. This sequence encodes CASSPGLANTEAFF. Looking up the rest from reference TRBV5-4 and TRBJ1-1 gives the full variable domain: ETGVTQSPTHLIKTRGQQVTLRCSSQSGHNTVSWYQQALGQGPQFIFQYYREEENGRGNFPPRFSGLQFPNYSSELNVNALELDDSALYLCASSPGLANTEAFFGQGTRLTVV.

The genes are TRBV5-4 and TRBJ1-1; 8 bases agree with TRBD1. Germline V gene lookup returns CDR1 SGHNT and CDR2 YYREEE (reference sequence). J lost 1 base, V lost 0 bases, and 5 bases had no gene match. The CDR3 is made up of 16 amino acids. The CDR3 bases are TGTGCCAGCAGCTTGGGGCCACAGGGGGGGAACACTGAAGCTTTCTTT. Its protein product is CASSLGPQGGNTEAFF.

The chain carries TRBV15 and TRBJ2-3, with a possible D match to TRBD2 (6 bases). The ends were cut back, 0 bases at V and 2 bases at J, with 18 bases in the middle. This CDR3 region has 18 residues. Germline V gene sequence: CDR1 LNHNV, CDR2 YYDKDF (reference sequence). In DNA form, the CDR3 reads TGTGCCACCAGCAGAGAGCCCCCCGGGGGAGCATACACAGATACGCAGTATTTT. It translates to CATSREPPGGAYTDTQYF.

A word on this clone: This same CDR3 is encoded by further DNA sequences in the sample. V and J are TRBV5-1 and TRBJ2-7; 11 bases fit TRBD2. V lost 0 bases and J lost 2; bases outside the gene matches: 1. The CDR3 has 15 residues. Germline V gene lookup returns CDR1 SGHRS and CDR2 YFSETQ. The CDR3 sequence is CASSLVTSGTYEQYF. The CDR3 bases are TGCGCCAGCAGCTTGGTGACTAGCGGGACCTACGAGCAGTACTTC.

The rearrangement joins TRBV6-6 to TRBJ1-1; 10 positions match TRBD1. J was trimmed by 7 bases and V by 5 bases; bases with no gene match: 10. Germline lookup yields CDR1 MNHNY and CDR2 SVGAGI (reference sequence). CDR3 length: 15 residues. The CDR3 spells CASSRTGGLALEAFF. The CDR3 nucleotides are TGTGCCAGCAGTAGGACAGGGGGGCTGGCCCTTGAAGCTTTCTTT.